This TCR beta chain comes out of a study of radiation and T cells in renal cell carcinoma. Study-wide points: Top tumor clonotypes rose in blood 2 weeks post-radiation, then contracted. Pretreatment tumor biopsies were lacking, so baseline clonotypes are unknown.

Data came from immunoSEQ multiplex PCR; TCRdb stores just in-frame clones and leaves some out. The top ten clones hold 15% to 20% of a sample with 120,000 to 150,000 clones, approximately 86% of them seen once. Of note for this clone: Its cognate antigen is unknown.

V gave up 4 bases and J gave up 2 bases, with 12 bases separating them. The CDR3 contains 15 residues. Germline V CDR1 and CDR2: SGHRS, YFSETQ. As to time point: blood 4 weeks post-SBRT, at nephrectomy. Treatment described: 15 Gy SBRT to primary tumor, nephrectomy 4 weeks later. Nephrectomy followed 15 Gy stereotactic body radiation by 4 weeks. Serial blood draws occurred at baseline and 2 and 4 weeks post-SBRT. The chain is built from TRBV5-1 and TRBJ2-2; possible D gene TRBD2, 5 bases. The sequencing here drew on blood, taken from a patient whose treatment included radiotherapy and nephrectomy. The receptor was isolated from a woman aged 50 to 60 with renal cell carcinoma. The DNA for the CDR3 is TGCGCCAGCAGCCCCATCCCGGGAAACACCGGGGAGCTGTTTTTT. This sequence encodes CASSPIPGNTGELFF. The full variable domain, with the rest looked up from reference TRBV5-1 and TRBJ2-2, is KAGVTQTPRYLIKTRGQQVTLSCSPISGHRSVSWYQQTPGQGLQFLFEYFSETQRNKGNFPGRFSGRQFSNSRSEMNVSTLELGDSALYLCASSPIPGNTGELFFGEGSRLTVL.